The entry below gives a single T cell receptor (beta chain) sequence along with its context. This sample stems from a study of human versus mouse CDR3 diversity and MHC coevolution. The V gene end was trimmed by 0 bases and the J gene end by 8 bases; junction bases not matched to a gene: 9. Per germline, CDR1 KGHSH and CDR2 LQKENI. The CDR3 sequence is 16 residues long. This table comes from immunoSEQ multiplex PCR, and its TCRdb copy is limited to in-frame clones, with some not included. This sample has about 83,000 clones; just under 95% occur once, and the top ten carry 0.15%. The sequenced sample consisted of naive CD4+ T cells from blood. Subset defined: CD45RO-negative CD62L-positive naive CD4 T cells. The sequence was collected from a person between 30 and 69 years old in good health. The genes are TRBV18 and TRBJ1-4, with 7 nucleotides matching TRBD1. The CDR3 coding sequence is TGTGCCAGCTCACCACCGGGGGTGGGGACAGACGAAAAACTGTTTTTT. Translating gives CASSPPGVGTDEKLFF. Based on the CDR3 plus reference TRBV18 and TRBJ1-4, the full variable domain is NAGVMQNPRHLVRRRGQEARLRCSPMKGHSHVYWYRQLPEEGLKFMVYLQKENIIDESGMPKERFSAEFPKEGPSILRIQQVVRGDSAAYFCASSPPGVGTDEKLFFGSGTQLSVL.